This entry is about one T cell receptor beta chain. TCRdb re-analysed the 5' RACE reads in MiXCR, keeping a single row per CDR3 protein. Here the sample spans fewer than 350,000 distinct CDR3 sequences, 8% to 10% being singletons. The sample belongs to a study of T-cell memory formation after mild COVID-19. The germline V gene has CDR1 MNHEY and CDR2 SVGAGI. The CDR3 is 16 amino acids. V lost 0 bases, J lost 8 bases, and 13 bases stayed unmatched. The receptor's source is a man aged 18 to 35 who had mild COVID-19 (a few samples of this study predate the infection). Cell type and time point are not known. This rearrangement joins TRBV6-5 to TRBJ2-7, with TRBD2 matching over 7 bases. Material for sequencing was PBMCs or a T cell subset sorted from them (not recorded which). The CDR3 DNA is TGTGCCAGCAGTTACTCGATGAGCGGGGAATCTACGAAGCAGTACTTC. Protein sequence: CASSYSMSGESTKQYF.